This TCR beta chain was documented in a study of shared clonotypes between healthy human individuals. On the study more broadly: Each donor's CD4 naive and CD4 memory cells filled three plates apiece, CD8 naive two, and CD8 memory one.

The repertoire was sequenced with immunoSEQ multiplex PCR; TCRdb's copy has only in-frame clones and lacks some. The sample records about 1.1 million clones, roughly 77% being singletons. Among the donors, all were Caucasian adults who lived in Nashville, Tennessee. CDR1 and CDR2 (germline): GTSNPN, SVGIG (reference sequence). V shed 4 bases and J shed 2 bases, with 11 bases lying between them. The CDR3 loop spans 14 amino acids. Sequencing input: memory CD4+ T cells from PBMCs. This sample's subset: CD45RA-negative fraction. The V call is TRBV30, the J call TRBJ2-2, with a possible D match to TRBD1 (6 bases). This clonotype was obtained from a man younger than 30 in good health. Some clones in this sample may be carry-over from other donors' samples. The CDR3 reads CAWTRTVNTGELFF. CDR3 nucleotide sequence: TGTGCCTGGACCCGGACAGTCAACACCGGGGAGCTGTTTTTT.